Listed below are T cell receptor beta chains from one sample, sequenced in a study of blood T cell repertoires in COVID-19. Libraries were prepared by immunoSEQ multiplex PCR; TCRdb keeps only in-frame clonotypes and omits some of them. Altogether under 150,000 clones are present, around nine tenths being singletons, with the ten largest covering 2.3%. The source material was PBMCs or T cells enriched from blood (not recorded which). Receptor source: a woman aged 50 to 60 who had recovered from COVID-19. The CDR3 runs from the conserved cysteine through the conserved F or W. A D gene is named only where the DNA matches it firmly. Where a row states a size, it is once, few, many or the class of an expanded clone; other rows omit it.

cdr3_nt cdr3_aa cdr3_length v_call d_call j_call clone_size
TGTGCCAGCAGCTTCGGAATTTCTTTCGAGGCAGCCAAAAACATTCAGTACTTC CASSFGISFEAAKNIQYF 18 TRBV5-6 . TRBJ2-4 .
TGTGCCAGCAGTTTTCCGGGAGCGACTGAAGCTTTCTTT CASSFPGATEAFF 13 TRBV12-3/TRBV12-4 . TRBJ1-1 few
TGTGCCAGCAGCCTTCTAGCGGAAGAGACCCAGTACTTC CASSLLAEETQYF 13 TRBV3-1/TRBV3-2 TRBD2 TRBJ2-5 .
TGTGCCAGCAGCGGGAGCTCCTACGAGCAGTACTTC CASSGSSYEQYF 12 TRBV3-1/TRBV3-2 . TRBJ2-7 .
TGTGCCAGTAGTACCACAGGGGGTACTGAAGCTTTCTTT CASSTTGGTEAFF 13 TRBV19 TRBD1 TRBJ1-1 .
TGTGCCAGCAGCCAGAGGGAAAAATCCGAGCAGTACTTC CASSQREKSEQYF 13 TRBV3-1/TRBV3-2 . TRBJ2-7 .
TGTGCCAGCAGTTGGTACGGGGGGCGGACTGAAGCTTTCTTT CASSWYGGRTEAFF 14 TRBV6-5 . TRBJ1-1 once
TGTGCCAGCAGCTTAATTATGGGCACTAACACTGAAGCTTTCTTT CASSLIMGTNTEAFF 15 TRBV7-9 . TRBJ1-1 .
TGTGCCACCAGCAGAGATCGACACAGGGGGGGGTATGGCTACACCTTC CATSRDRHRGGYGYTF 16 TRBV15 TRBD1 TRBJ1-2 few
TGTGCCAGCAGCGTAGAGGCCAGGGTAGAGGTGGTCGAGCAGTACTTC CASSVEARVEVVEQYF 16 TRBV9 . TRBJ2-7 .
TGTGCCAGCAGCGTAGCTAACAGGGGCAAGTATGGCTACACCTTC CASSVANRGKYGYTF 15 TRBV9 TRBD1 TRBJ1-2 once
TGTGCCAGCAGCACCCAGGGGGCAACAGATACGCAGTATTTT CASSTQGATDTQYF 14 TRBV9 TRBD1 TRBJ2-3 few
TGTGCCAGCAGTCCAACTAGCTCTGGGGCCAACGTCCTGACTTTC CASSPTSSGANVLTF 15 TRBV2 . TRBJ2-6 .
TGTGCCAGCAGCGTGGGGGGAGATACGCAGTATTTT CASSVGGDTQYF 12 TRBV9 . TRBJ2-3 .
TGTGCCAGCAGCTTAGGCTCCGGGGGACGGAACGGCTACGAGCAGTACTTC CASSLGSGGRNGYEQYF 17 TRBV7-2 . TRBJ2-7 .
TGTGCCAGCAGTCCGGGGGGAGCGGGGGTCAACGCAGATACGCAGTATTTT CASSPGGAGVNADTQYF 17 TRBV25-1 TRBD2 TRBJ2-3 .
TGTGCCAGCAGCCTTCGGACAGCCACCGGGGAGCTGTTTTTT CASSLRTATGELFF 14 TRBV3-1/TRBV3-2 . TRBJ2-2 .
TGTGCCAGCAGGCCCGACCGGGGGGATTCACCCCTCCACTTT CASRPDRGDSPLHF 14 TRBV7-2 . TRBJ1-6 .
TGCGCCAGCAGCCAAGACAGGGATAGGGAGCTGTTTTTT CASSQDRDRELFF 13 TRBV4-3 . TRBJ2-2 .
TGTGCCAGCAGCGGGGGGGTGTCTAATTCACCCCTCCACTTT CASSGGVSNSPLHF 14 TRBV2 . TRBJ1-6 .